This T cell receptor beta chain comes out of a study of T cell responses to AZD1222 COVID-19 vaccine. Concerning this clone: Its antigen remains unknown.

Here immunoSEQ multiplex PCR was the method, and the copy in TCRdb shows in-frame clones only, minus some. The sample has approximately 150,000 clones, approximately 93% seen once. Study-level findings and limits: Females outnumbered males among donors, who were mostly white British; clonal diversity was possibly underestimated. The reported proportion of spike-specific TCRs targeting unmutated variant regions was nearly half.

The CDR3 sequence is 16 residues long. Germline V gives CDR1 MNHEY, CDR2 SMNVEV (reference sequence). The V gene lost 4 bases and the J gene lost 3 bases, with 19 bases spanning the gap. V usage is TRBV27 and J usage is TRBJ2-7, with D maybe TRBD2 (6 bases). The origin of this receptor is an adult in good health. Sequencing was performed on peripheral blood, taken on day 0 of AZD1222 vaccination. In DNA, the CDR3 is TGTGCCAGCAGTTGGGGACTGGGCACATGGCGCTACGAGCAGTACTTC. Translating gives CASSWGLGTWRYEQYF.